These T cell receptor beta chains were read from a single sample in a study of vaccination and CD4 T cells after COVID-19. From the PCR reads, TCRdb called clonotypes with MiXCR, one entry per CDR3 protein. The table has 20,000 to 25,000 distinct CDR3 sequences, 58% seen once. The sequenced sample was CD4+ T cells from blood, obtained before SARS-CoV-2 vaccination. The receptors stem from a human donor who had recovered from COVID-19. The CDR3 runs from the conserved cysteine through the conserved F or W. Each record gives: clone size, J gene, D gene, V gene, CDR3 DNA, CDR3 protein. The D gene is left open where the match is weak. Clone size, where shown, is once, few, many, or a class for clones that have expanded.

NA | TRBJ2-1 | TRBD1 | TRBV7-9 | TGTGCCAGCAGCTGGGGACAGGGGAAGCAGTTCTTC | CASSWGQGKQFF
once | TRBJ2-1 | NA | TRBV6-1 | TGTGCCAGCTGGAGGGCCCAGCCCAATGAGCAGTTCTTC | CASWRAQPNEQFF
once | TRBJ2-3 | TRBD1 | TRBV7-6 | TGTGCCAGCAGCGCGGCAGGGGGCGACACAGATACGCAGTATTTT | CASSAAGGDTDTQYF
NA | TRBJ1-2 | NA | TRBV28 | TGTGCCAGCAGTTTAGAGGGTCCCAGAGTTGCTACTTATGGCTACACCTTC | CASSLEGPRVATYGYTF
NA | TRBJ2-5 | NA | TRBV20-1 | TGCAGTGCTAGCCAGGGAAAGACCCAGTACTTC | CSASQGKTQYF
few | TRBJ1-5 | NA | TRBV7-2 | TGTGCCAGCAGCTTACAGGGGATCAGCAATCAGCCCCAGCATTTT | CASSLQGISNQPQHF
NA | TRBJ2-7 | NA | TRBV6-1 | TGTGCCAGGGAGCGCCAGTCGATTTGGGCCTACGAGCAGTACTTC | CARERQSIWAYEQYF
NA | TRBJ2-5 | TRBD2 | TRBV11-3 | TGTGCCAGCAGTCCTAGCGGGAGAGAGACCCAGTACTTC | CASSPSGRETQYF
NA | TRBJ2-3 | NA | TRBV20-1 | TGCAGTGCCCCGGGAGAGGGGGGCACAGATACGCAGTATTTT | CSAPGEGGTDTQYF
few | TRBJ1-6 | NA | TRBV20-1 | TGCAGTGCTAGCACAGGCTCCTATAATTCACCCCTCCACTTT | CSASTGSYNSPLHF
few | TRBJ2-3 | NA | TRBV20-1 | TGCAGTGCCCCGTCGAGCTCAGATACGCAGTATTTT | CSAPSSSDTQYF
once | TRBJ2-7 | TRBD2 | TRBV5-4 | TGTGCCAGCAGAAGAACCGGGACTAGCGGGACCTACGAGCAGTACTTC | CASRRTGTSGTYEQYF
once | TRBJ2-1 | TRBD2 | TRBV5-1 | TGCGCCAGCAGCGTAGCGGGAGGGCGACAGTTCTTC | CASSVAGGRQFF
NA | TRBJ2-4 | TRBD1 | TRBV19 | TGTGCCAGTAGTATTCGAGACAGGGACCATGCCAAAAACATTCAGTACTTC | CASSIRDRDHAKNIQYF
NA | TRBJ2-7 | NA | TRBV4-1 | TGCGCCAGCAGCCCCCTTGTTCGGAGGTACGAGCAGTACTTC | CASSPLVRRYEQYF
NA | TRBJ1-6 | NA | TRBV28 | TGTGCCAGCAGTTTAAGATCGGGCCTCGCGAATTCACCCCTCCACTTT | CASSLRSGLANSPLHF
NA | TRBJ2-3 | TRBD2 | TRBV6-2/TRBV6-3 | TGTGCCAGCAGTTACCCGCGGGAGGGAGCAGATACGCAGTATTTT | CASSYPREGADTQYF
NA | TRBJ2-1 | NA | TRBV19 | TGTGCCAGTCTTACTAGAGACCGAAATGAGCAGTTCTTC | CASLTRDRNEQFF
NA | TRBJ2-7 | TRBD2 | TRBV5-8 | TGTGCCAGCAGCGCGAGGGCGGGACTAGCGACCTACGAGCAGTACTTC | CASSARAGLATYEQYF
few | TRBJ2-5 | NA | TRBV2 | TGTGCCAGCAGTGAACTGGGGGCGTGGAGGGAGACCCAGTACTTC | CASSELGAWRETQYF
NA | TRBJ2-3 | TRBD2 | TRBV6-2/TRBV6-3 | TGTGCCAGCAGCCGACTAGCGGGAGATACGCAGTATTTT | CASSRLAGDTQYF
NA | TRBJ2-7 | TRBD2 | TRBV20-1 | TGCAGTGTCGGGACTAGCACGAACTACGAGCAGTACTTC | CSVGTSTNYEQYF
NA | TRBJ2-3 | NA | TRBV4-2 | TGTGCCAGCAGCCATCCGGACAGCACGGATACGCAGTATTTT | CASSHPDSTDTQYF
NA | TRBJ2-3 | NA | TRBV7-2 | TGTGCCAGCAGCTCGCCCGGACTTTCGGATACGCAGTATTTT | CASSSPGLSDTQYF
NA | TRBJ2-1 | TRBD2 | TRBV6-1 | TGTGCCAGCAGTGGGGGGACTAGCGGGAGGGTTGAGCAGTTCTTC | CASSGGTSGRVEQFF
few | TRBJ2-3 | TRBD1 | TRBV6-1 | TGTGCCAGCAGCCTGGACAGGCGGGCAGATACGCAGTATTTT | CASSLDRRADTQYF
NA | TRBJ2-7 | TRBD2 | TRBV30 | TGTGCCTGGAGTGTACGACTAGCGGGAGCCTACGAGCAGTACTTC | CAWSVRLAGAYEQYF
NA | TRBJ2-1 | TRBD2 | TRBV6-1 | TGTGCCAGCAGTCGACTAGCGGTATACAATGAGCAGTTCTTC | CASSRLAVYNEQFF
NA | TRBJ2-3 | TRBD2 | TRBV2 | TGTGCCAGCGCCCCGTCCCTTAGCGGGAGAAACACAGATACGCAGTATTTT | CASAPSLSGRNTDTQYF
NA | TRBJ2-2 | TRBD1 | TRBV2 | TGTGCCAGCAGTGGACAGGGAAATACCGGGGAGCTGTTTTTT | CASSGQGNTGELFF
NA | TRBJ2-3 | NA | TRBV6-1 | TGTGCCGGCAGGGGAGCCCCGACTAGCACAGATACGCAGTATTTT | CAGRGAPTSTDTQYF
NA | TRBJ2-2 | NA | TRBV6-1 | TGTGCCAGCACGGACAGCACCGGGGAGCTGTTTTTT | CASTDSTGELFF
few | TRBJ1-5 | NA | TRBV12-3/TRBV12-4 | TGTGCCAGCAGTTATGGGCGGAGTAGCAATCAGCCCCAGCATTTT | CASSYGRSSNQPQHF
few | TRBJ2-7 | TRBD2 | TRBV19 | TGTGCCAGTAAGACTAGCGGGAGCTCCTACGAGCAGTACTTC | CASKTSGSSYEQYF
NA | TRBJ1-2 | NA | TRBV2 | TGTGCCAGCAGTAGACAGGCGGCCGGGGGCTACACCTTC | CASSRQAAGGYTF
NA | TRBJ2-7 | NA | TRBV19 | TGTGCCAGTAGTATAAACTCACAGACCATGAAGCAGTACTTC | CASSINSQTMKQYF
NA | TRBJ1-2 | NA | TRBV28 | TGTGCCAGCAGTTGGGGGGGGGCCGGTCAAAAATACGTCTATGGCTACACCTTC | CASSWGGAGQKYVYGYTF
NA | TRBJ1-1 | NA | TRBV7-2 | TGTGCCAGCAGCGATCAGGGCCAGAACACTGAAGCTTTCTTT | CASSDQGQNTEAFF
NA | TRBJ2-2 | TRBD1 | TRBV27 | TGTGCCAGCAGTCTCCCGGGACAGGGAAACACCGGGGAGCTGTTTTTT | CASSLPGQGNTGELFF
few | TRBJ1-6 | TRBD1 | TRBV19 | TGTGCCAGTCGGAGTCAGGGGGCCGGGTCACCCCTCCACTTT | CASRSQGAGSPLHF
NA | TRBJ2-7 | NA | TRBV5-1 | TGCGCCAGCAGCTTAGGGGGTAGGGTCGACGAGCAGTACTTC | CASSLGGRVDEQYF
few | TRBJ2-7 | NA | TRBV20-1 | TGCAGTGCTAGATCAATCGGGGGCGCTCTGGAGGACGAGCAGTACTTC | CSARSIGGALEDEQYF
NA | TRBJ2-6 | NA | TRBV20-1 | TGCAGTGCTAGGTTGTCTGGTGGGGCCAACGTCCTGACTTTC | CSARLSGGANVLTF
NA | TRBJ1-4 | TRBD1 | TRBV24-1 | TGTGCCACCAGTGTGGGGACAGGGACTAATGAAAAACTGTTTTTT | CATSVGTGTNEKLFF
NA | TRBJ2-3 | NA | TRBV5-1 | TGCGCCAGCAGCAACTTGCCGACAGATACGCAGTATTTT | CASSNLPTDTQYF
NA | TRBJ2-5 | NA | TRBV30 | TGTGCCTGGAGTGTCAAGCGGGAGACCCAGTACTTC | CAWSVKRETQYF
NA | TRBJ2-4 | NA | TRBV6-1 | TGTGCCAGCACCGACGAAGGGAGGTTAGCCAAAAACATTCAGTACTTC | CASTDEGRLAKNIQYF
NA | TRBJ2-5 | TRBD2 | TRBV6-2/TRBV6-3 | TGTGCCAGCAGTCTACCTTCCCACGGGACTAGAGGGGTCCAAGAGACCCAGTACTTC | CASSLPSHGTRGVQETQYF
NA | TRBJ2-2 | NA | TRBV20-1 | TGCAGTGCTAGAAGACAGGCACCTAACACCGGGGAGCTGTTTTTT | CSARRQAPNTGELFF
NA | TRBJ1-1 | NA | TRBV11-3 | TGTGCCAGCAGCTTAGATTGGGCAGGGGAGCCTGAAGCTTTCTTT | CASSLDWAGEPEAFF
NA | TRBJ2-1 | TRBD1 | TRBV20-1 | TGCAGTGCTAGTCCCCTCGGACAGGGTTGGTACAATGAGCAGTTCTTC | CSASPLGQGWYNEQFF
NA | TRBJ2-7 | NA | TRBV7-9 | TGTGCCAGCAGAGATACGCAGTGGTTGTTCTTC | CASRDTQWLFF
few | TRBJ1-2 | TRBD1 | TRBV7-9 | TGTGCCAGCAGCTTAGAAGGGGGCTTCTATGGCTACACCTTC | CASSLEGGFYGYTF
once | TRBJ2-5 | NA | TRBV5-5 | TGTGCCAGCAGCCGGGAGTTCAAGGAGACCCAGTACTTC | CASSREFKETQYF
NA | TRBJ2-3 | NA | TRBV25-1 | TGTGCCAGCAGTGATCGGTACACAGATACGCAGTATTTT | CASSDRYTDTQYF
NA | TRBJ1-6 | NA | TRBV7-8 | TGTGCCAGCAGCTTACTTGGGCAGGGTAACTCACCCCTCCACTTT | CASSLLGQGNSPLHF
NA | TRBJ2-7 | NA | TRBV7-2 | TGTGCCAGCAGCAGACACCTAGGCGAGCAGTACTTC | CASSRHLGEQYF